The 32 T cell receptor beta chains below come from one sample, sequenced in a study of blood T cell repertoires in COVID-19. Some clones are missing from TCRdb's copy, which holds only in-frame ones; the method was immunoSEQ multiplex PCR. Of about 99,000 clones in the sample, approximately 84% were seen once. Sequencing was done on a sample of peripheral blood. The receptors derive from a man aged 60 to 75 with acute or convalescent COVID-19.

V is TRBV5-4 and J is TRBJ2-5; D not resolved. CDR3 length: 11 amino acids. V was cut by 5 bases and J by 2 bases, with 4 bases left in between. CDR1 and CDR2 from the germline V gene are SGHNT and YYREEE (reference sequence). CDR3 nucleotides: TGTGCCAGCAGTTCTCAAGAGACCCAGTACTTC. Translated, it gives CASSSQETQYF.

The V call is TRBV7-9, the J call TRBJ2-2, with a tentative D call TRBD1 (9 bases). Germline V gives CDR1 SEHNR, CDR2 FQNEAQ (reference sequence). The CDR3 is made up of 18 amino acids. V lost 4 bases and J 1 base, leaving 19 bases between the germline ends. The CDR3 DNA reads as TGTGCCAGCAGCTCAATGGGACAGGGACTAGGGAACACCGGGGAGCTGTTTTTT. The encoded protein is CASSSMGQGLGNTGELFF.

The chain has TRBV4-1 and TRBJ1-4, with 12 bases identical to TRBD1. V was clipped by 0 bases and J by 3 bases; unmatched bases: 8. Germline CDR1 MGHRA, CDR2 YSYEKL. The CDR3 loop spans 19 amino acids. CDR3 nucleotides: TGCGCCAGCAGCCAAGATTTAATGGGACAGGGGGCATCTAATGAAAAACTGTTTTTT. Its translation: CASSQDLMGQGASNEKLFF.

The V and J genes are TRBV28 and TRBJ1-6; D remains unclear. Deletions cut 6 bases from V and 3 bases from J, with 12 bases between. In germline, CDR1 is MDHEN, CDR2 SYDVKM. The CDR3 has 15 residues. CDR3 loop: CASSTTTDYNSPLHF. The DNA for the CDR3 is TGTGCCAGCAGCACTACGACGGACTATAATTCACCCCTCCACTTT.

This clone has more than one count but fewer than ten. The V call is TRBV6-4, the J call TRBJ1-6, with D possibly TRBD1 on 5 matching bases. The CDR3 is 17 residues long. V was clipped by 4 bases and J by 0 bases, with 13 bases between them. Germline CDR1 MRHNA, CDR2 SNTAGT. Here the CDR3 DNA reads TGTGCCAGCAGTGGCGGCGGGGGAAGCTCCTATAATTCACCCCTCCACTTT. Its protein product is CASSGGGGSSYNSPLHF.

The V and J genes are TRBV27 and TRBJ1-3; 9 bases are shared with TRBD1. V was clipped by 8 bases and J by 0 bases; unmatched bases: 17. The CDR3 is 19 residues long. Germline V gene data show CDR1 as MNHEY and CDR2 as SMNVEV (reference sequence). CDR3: CASRKSGTGPIFSGNTIYF. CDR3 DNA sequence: TGTGCCAGCCGCAAATCCGGGACAGGGCCCATTTTCTCTGGAAACACCATATATTTT.

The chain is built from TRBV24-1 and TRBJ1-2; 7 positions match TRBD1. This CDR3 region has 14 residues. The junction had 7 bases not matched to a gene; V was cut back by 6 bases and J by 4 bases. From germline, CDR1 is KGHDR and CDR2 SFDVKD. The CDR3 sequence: CATSLPGQIYGYTF. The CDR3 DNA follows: TGTGCCACCAGTCTACCGGGACAGATCTATGGCTACACCTTC.

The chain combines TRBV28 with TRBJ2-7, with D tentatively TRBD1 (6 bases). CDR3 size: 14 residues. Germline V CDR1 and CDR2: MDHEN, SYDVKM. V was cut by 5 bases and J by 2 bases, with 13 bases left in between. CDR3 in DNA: TGTGCCAGCAGTGACAGGTTTCGGGCCTACGAGCAGTACTTC. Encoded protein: CASSDRFRAYEQYF.

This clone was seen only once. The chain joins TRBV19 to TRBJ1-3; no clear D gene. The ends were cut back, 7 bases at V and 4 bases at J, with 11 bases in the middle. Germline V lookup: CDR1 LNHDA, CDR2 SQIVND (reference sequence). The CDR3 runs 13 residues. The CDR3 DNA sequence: TGTGCCAGTACCCCTGCGGGGGGAAACACCATATATTTT. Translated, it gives CASTPAGGNTIYF. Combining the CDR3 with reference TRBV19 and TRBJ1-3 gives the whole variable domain DGGITQSPKYLFRKEGQNVTLSCEQNLNHDAMYWYRQDPGQGLRLIYYSQIVNDFQKGDIAEGYSVSREKKESFPLTVTSAQKNPTAFYLCASTPAGGNTIYFGEGSWLTVV.

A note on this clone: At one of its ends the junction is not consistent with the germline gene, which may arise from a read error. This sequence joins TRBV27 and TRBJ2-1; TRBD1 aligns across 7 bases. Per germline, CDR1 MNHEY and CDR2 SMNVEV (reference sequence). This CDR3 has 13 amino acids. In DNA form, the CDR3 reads TGTGCCAGCAGTTTAGACAGGGAGAACTTCGGGATCTTC. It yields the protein CASSLDRENFGIF.

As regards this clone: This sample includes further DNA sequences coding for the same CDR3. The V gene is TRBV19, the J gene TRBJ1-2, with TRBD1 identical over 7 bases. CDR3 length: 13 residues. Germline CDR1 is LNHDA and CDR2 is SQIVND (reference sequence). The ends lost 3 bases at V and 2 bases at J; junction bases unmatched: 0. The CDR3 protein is CASSMDRNYGYTF. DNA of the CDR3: TGTGCCAGTAGTATGGACAGGAACTATGGCTACACCTTC. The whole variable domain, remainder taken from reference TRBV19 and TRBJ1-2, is DGGITQSPKYLFRKEGQNVTLSCEQNLNHDAMYWYRQDPGQGLRLIYYSQIVNDFQKGDIAEGYSVSREKKESFPLTVTSAQKNPTAFYLCASSMDRNYGYTFGSGTRLTVV.

The CDR3, as DNA: TGCGCCAGCAGTCCCGAGAGAGCGGGAGGTAGCAATGAGCAGTTCTTC. Translation gives CASSPERAGGSNEQFF. The chain employs TRBV5-1 and TRBJ2-1, with 9 positions matching TRBD2. The CDR3 has 16 residues. The junction had 12 bases not matched to a gene; V was cut back by 5 bases and J by 6 bases. Germline V lookup: CDR1 SGHRS, CDR2 YFSETQ.

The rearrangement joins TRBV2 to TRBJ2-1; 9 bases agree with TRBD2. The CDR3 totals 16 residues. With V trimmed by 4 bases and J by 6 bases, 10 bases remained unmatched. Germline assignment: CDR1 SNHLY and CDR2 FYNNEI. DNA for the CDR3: TGTGCCAGCAGTGGGCATCGGGCTAGCGGGACCAATGAGCAGTTCTTC. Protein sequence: CASSGHRASGTNEQFF.

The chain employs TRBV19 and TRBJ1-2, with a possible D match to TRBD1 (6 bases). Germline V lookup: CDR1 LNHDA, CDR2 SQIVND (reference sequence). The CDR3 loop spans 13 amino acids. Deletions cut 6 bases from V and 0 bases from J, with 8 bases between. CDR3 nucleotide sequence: TGTGCCAGTAGAGGGGACACTAACTATGGCTACACCTTC. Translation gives CASRGDTNYGYTF.

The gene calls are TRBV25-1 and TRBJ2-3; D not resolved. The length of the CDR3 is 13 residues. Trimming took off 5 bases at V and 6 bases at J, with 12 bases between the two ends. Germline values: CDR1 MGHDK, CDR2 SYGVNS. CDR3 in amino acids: CASSRFGADTQYF. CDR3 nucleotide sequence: TGTGCCAGCAGTCGATTCGGTGCGGATACGCAGTATTTT. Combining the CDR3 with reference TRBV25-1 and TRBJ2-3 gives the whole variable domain EADIYQTPRYLVIGTGKKITLECSQTMGHDKMYWYQQDPGMELHLIHYSYGVNSTEKGDLSSESTVSRIRTEHFPLTLESARPSHTSQYLCASSRFGADTQYFGPGTRLTVL.

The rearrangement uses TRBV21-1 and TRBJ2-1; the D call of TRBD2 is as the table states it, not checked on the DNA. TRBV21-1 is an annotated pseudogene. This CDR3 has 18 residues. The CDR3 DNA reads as TGTGCCAGCAGCAAAGGCGGCCTAGCGGGAGCAGAGATTCGTACACGGTTCTTC. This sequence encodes CASSKGGLAGAEIRTRFF.

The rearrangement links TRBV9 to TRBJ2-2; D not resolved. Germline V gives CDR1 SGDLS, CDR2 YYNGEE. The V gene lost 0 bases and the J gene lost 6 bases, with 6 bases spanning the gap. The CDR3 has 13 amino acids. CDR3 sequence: CASSVGLSGELFF. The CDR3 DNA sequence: TGTGCCAGCAGCGTAGGTCTCTCCGGGGAGCTGTTTTTT.

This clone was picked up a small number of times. CDR3: CSDRSGLEQFF. CDR3 coding DNA: TGCAGCGACCGCTCGGGACTAGAGCAGTTCTTC. The chain carries TRBV29-1 and TRBJ2-1, with 7 bases fitting TRBD2. Germline CDR1 is SQVTM and CDR2 is ANQGSEA. The CDR3 is made up of 11 amino acids. V lost 7 bases, J lost 10 bases, and 7 bases stayed unmatched.

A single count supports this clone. CDR3 nucleotide sequence: TGTGCCAGCAGCCGGGACTGGAGCTCCTACGAGCAGTACTTC. Its protein is CASSRDWSSYEQYF. The chain combines TRBV6-4 with TRBJ2-7, with D possibly being TRBD2 (6 bases). V dropped 6 bases and J dropped 0 bases, with 12 bases sitting between them. The CDR3 runs to 14 residues. Per the germline V gene, CDR1 is MRHNA and CDR2 is SNTAGT.

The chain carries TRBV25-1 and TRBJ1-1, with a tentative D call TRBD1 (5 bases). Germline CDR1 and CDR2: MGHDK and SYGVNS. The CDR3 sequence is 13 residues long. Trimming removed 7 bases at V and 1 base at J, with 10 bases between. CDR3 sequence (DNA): TGTGCCAGCAATGGGGCCGGGAACACTGAAGCTTTCTTT. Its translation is CASNGAGNTEAFF.

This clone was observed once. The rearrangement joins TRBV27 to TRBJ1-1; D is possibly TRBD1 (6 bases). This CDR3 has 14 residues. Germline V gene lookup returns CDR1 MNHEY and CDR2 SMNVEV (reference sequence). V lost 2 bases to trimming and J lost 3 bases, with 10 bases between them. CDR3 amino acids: CASSLQGRDTEAFF. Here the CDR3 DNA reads TGTGCCAGCAGTTTACAGGGGCGGGACACTGAAGCTTTCTTT.

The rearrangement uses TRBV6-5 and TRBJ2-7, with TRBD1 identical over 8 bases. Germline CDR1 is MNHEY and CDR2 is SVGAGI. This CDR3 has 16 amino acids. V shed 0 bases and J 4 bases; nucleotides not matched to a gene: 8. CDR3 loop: CASSYSLAGGAYEQYF. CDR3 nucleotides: TGTGCCAGCAGTTACTCCCTAGCAGGGGGCGCGTACGAGCAGTACTTC.

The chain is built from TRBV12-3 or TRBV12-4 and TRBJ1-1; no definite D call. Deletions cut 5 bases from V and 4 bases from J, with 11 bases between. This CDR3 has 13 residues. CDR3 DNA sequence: TGTGCCAGCAGTGGGCTGGGAGCCACTGAAGCTTTCTTT. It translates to CASSGLGATEAFF.

DNA for the CDR3: TGTGCCAGCAGACGGAGTATGAACACTGAAGCTTTCTTT. Its protein product is CASRRSMNTEAFF. The chain links TRBV6-5 to TRBJ1-1, with unresolved D. CDR1 is MNHEY, CDR2 SVGAGI, per germline. V was cut by 6 bases and J by 0 bases, with 8 bases left in between. This CDR3 region has 13 residues.

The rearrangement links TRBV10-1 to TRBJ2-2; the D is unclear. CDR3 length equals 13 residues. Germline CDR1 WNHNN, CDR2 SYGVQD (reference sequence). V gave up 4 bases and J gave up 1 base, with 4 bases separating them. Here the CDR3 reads CASSARNTGELFF. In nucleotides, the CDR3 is TGCGCCAGCAGTGCCCGGAACACCGGGGAGCTGTTTTTT.

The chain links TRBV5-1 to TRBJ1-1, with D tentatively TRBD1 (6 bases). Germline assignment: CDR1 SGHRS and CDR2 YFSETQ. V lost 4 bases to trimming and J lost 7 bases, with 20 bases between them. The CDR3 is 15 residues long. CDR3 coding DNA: TGCGCCAGCAGCCCATCTGCAGGACTAGGGGGTGAAGCTTTCTTT. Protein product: CASSPSAGLGGEAFF.

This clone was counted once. As DNA, the CDR3 is TGCAGTGCCAGTTATACAGGGCGCACAGATACGCAGTATTTT. Translation: CSASYTGRTDTQYF. The chain recombines TRBV20-1 with TRBJ2-3, with TRBD1 as a possible D gene (6 bases). The CDR3 runs 14 residues. Germline V gives CDR1 DFQATT, CDR2 SNEGSKA (reference sequence). The V end lost 6 bases, the J end lost 1 base, and 14 bases lay between the germline ends.

CDR3 nucleotide sequence: TGTGCCAGCTCACCCCTAGGACAGGGGGCCGATTCACCCCTCCACTTT. Amino acid sequence: CASSPLGQGADSPLHF. J is TRBJ1-6 and V is TRBV18, with 11 bases lining up with TRBD1. Looked up from germline, CDR1 is KGHSH and CDR2 is LQKENI. Trimming at V came to 3 bases and at J to 8 bases, leaving 6 bases not matched to a gene. The CDR3 totals 16 residues.

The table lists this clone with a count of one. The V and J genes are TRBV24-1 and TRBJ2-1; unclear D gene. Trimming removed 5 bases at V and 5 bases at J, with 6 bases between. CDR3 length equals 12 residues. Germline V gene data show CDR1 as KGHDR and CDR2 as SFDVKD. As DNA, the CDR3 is TGTGCCACCAGTGCCAGGAACAATGAGCAGTTCTTC. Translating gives CATSARNNEQFF.

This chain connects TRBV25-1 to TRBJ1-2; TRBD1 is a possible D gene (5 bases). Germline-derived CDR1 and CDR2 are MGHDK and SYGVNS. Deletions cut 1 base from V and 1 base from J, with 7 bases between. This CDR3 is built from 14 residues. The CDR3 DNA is TGTGCCAGCAGTGAATTCGGGGGTAACTATGGCTACACCTTC. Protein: CASSEFGGNYGYTF.

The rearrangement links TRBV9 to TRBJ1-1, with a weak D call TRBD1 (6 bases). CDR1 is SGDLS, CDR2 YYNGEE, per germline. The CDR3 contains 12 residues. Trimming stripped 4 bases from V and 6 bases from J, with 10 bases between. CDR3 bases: TGTGCCAGCAGCTCTTCAGGGGCTGAAGCTTTCTTT. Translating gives CASSSSGAEAFF.

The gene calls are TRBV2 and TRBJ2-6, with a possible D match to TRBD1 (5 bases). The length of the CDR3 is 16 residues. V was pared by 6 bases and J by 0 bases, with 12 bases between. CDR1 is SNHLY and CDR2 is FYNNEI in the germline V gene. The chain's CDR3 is CASSQDSNSGANVLTF. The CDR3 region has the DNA TGTGCCAGCAGCCAAGACAGTAACTCTGGGGCCAACGTCCTGACTTTC.